This T cell receptor (beta chain) was found in a study of cytomegalovirus exposure and HLA in healthy donors. At the level of the study: The platform used for the roughly 130 validation repertoires matched that of the approximately 670 first-cohort repertoires, a later analysis reported.

Sequenced by immunoSEQ multiplex PCR; TCRdb stores in-frame clones only, minus some. The sample lists roughly 190,000 clones, 86% seen once, with almost 1.5% in the top ten. The CDR3 consists of 14 residues. Per germline, CDR1 SEHNR and CDR2 FQNEAQ (reference sequence). V was clipped by 6 bases and J by 4 bases, with 13 bases between them. Donors were drawn from the approximately 120-subject validation cohort, separate from the approximately 640-subject first cohort. As concerns this clone: Its matching antigen is unknown.

Findings of the study overall: The authors listed approximately 150 TCR beta chains as cytomegalovirus-associated.

The sequencing sample was made of PBMCs. The origin of this receptor is a woman aged 18 to 35 in good health and CMV-seronegative. The chain has TRBV7-9 and TRBJ1-5; D possibly corresponds to TRBD1 (6 bases). The CDR3: CASSLSTGNQPQHF. In DNA form, the CDR3 reads TGTGCCAGCAGTCTCTCTACAGGGAATCAGCCCCAGCATTTT.